This T cell receptor (beta chain) was identified in a study of T-cell reconstitution after alpha-beta-depleted transplantation in children. Unique molecular identifiers were used in preparing the TCRbeta library. One entry per CDR3 protein results from TCRdb running MiXCR on the PCR reads. The data hold just over 350,000 distinct CDR3 sequences, with less than 15% observed a single time. Germline CDR1 reads MNHEY; CDR2 reads SMNVEV (reference sequence). The CDR3 consists of 15 residues. Trimming removed 4 bases from V and 6 bases from J, with 13 bases in between. At least ten counts were recorded for this clonotype.

V is TRBV27 and J is TRBJ1-6; weak D call: TRBD1 (6 bases). This receptor was taken from a human donor who donated a stem cell graft to a child with Fanconi anemia. Sequenced material: PBMCs, taken from the stem cell graft. The CDR3 nucleotides read TGTGCCAGCAGTTCCATAGGAGGGGGTAATTCACCCCTCCACTTT. This translates into CASSSIGGGNSPLHF.